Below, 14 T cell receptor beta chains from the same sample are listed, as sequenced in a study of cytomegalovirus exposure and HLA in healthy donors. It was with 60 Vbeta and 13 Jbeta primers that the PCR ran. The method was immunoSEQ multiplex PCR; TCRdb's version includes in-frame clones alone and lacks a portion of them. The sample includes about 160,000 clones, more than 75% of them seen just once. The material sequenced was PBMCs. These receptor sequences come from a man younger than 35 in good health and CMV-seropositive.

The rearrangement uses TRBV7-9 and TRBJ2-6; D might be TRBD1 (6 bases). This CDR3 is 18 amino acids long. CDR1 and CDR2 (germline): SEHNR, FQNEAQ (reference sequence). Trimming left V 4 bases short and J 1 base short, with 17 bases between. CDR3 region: CASSSPADSLSGANVLTF. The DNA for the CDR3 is TGTGCCAGCAGCTCCCCTGCGGACAGCCTATCTGGGGCCAACGTCCTGACTTTC.

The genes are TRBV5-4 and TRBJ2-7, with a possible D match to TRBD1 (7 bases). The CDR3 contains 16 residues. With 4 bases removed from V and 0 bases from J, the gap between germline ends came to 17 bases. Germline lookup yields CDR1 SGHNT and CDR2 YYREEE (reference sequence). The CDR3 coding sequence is TGTGCCAGCAGCCGGGGACTGGGACAGAGCTCCTACGAGCAGTACTTC. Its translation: CASSRGLGQSSYEQYF.

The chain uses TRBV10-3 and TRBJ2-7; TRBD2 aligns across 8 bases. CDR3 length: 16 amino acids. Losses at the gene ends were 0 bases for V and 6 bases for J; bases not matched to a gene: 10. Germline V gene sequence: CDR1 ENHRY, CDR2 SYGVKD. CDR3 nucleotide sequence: TGTGCCATCAGTGAGTCAACTAGCGGAGTTCGGGTCGAGCAGTACTTC. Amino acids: CAISESTSGVRVEQYF.

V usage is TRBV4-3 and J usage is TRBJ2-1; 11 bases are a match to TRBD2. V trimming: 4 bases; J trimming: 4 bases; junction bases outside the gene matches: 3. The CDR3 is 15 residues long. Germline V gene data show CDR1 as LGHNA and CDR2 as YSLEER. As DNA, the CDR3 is TGCGCCAGCAGCCCCGCTAGCGGGGGGTACAATGAGCAGTTCTTC. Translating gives CASSPASGGYNEQFF.

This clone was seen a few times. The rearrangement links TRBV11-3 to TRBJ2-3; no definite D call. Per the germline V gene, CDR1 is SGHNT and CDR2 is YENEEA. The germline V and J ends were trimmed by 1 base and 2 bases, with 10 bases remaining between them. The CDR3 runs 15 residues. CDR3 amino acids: CASSLVGAPTDTQYF. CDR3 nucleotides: TGTGCCAGCAGCTTAGTCGGAGCTCCCACAGATACGCAGTATTTT. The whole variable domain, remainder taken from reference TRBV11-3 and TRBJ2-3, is EAGVVQSPRYKIIEKKQPVAFWCNPISGHNTLYWYLQNLGQGPELLIRYENEEAVDDSQLPKDRFSAERLKGVDSTLKIQPAELGDSAVYLCASSLVGAPTDTQYFGPGTRLTVL.

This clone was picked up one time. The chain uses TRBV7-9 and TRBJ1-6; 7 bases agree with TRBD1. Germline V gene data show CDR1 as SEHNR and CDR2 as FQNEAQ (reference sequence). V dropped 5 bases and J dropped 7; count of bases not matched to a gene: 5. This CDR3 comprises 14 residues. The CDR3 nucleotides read TGTGCCAGCAGCCGAGGGGACAGCAATTCACCCCTCCACTTT. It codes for CASSRGDSNSPLHF.

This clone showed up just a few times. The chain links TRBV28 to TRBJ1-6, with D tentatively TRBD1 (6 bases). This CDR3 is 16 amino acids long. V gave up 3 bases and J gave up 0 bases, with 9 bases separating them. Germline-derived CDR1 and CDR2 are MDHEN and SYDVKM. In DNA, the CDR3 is TGTGCCAGCAGTTTGGACAGTATCTCCTATAATTCACCCCTCCACTTT. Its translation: CASSLDSISYNSPLHF.

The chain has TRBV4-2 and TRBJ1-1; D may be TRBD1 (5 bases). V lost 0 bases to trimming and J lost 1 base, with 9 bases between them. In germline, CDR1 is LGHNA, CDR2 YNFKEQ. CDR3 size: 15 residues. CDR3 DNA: TGTGCCAGCAGCCAAGATCACGGGGGGAACACTGAAGCTTTCTTT. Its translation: CASSQDHGGNTEAFF.

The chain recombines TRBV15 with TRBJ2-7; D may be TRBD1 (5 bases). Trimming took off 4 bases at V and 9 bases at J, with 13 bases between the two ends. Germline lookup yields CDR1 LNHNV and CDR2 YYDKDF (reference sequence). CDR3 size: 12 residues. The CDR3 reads CATSTDSMGQYF. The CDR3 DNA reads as TGTGCCACCAGCACCGACAGCATGGGGCAGTACTTC.

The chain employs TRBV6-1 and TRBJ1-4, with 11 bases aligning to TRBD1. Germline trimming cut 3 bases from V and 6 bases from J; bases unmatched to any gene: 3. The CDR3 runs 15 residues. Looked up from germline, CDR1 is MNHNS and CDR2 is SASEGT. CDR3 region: CASSDRDRGDEKLFF. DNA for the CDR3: TGTGCCAGCAGTGACCGGGACAGGGGGGATGAAAAACTGTTTTTT.

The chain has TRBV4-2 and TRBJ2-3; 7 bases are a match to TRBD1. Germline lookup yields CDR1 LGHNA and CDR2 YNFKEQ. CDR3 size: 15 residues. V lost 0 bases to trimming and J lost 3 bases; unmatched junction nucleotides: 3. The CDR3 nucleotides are TGTGCCAGCAGCCAAGATATACAGGGGACAGATACGCAGTATTTT. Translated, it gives CASSQDIQGTDTQYF.

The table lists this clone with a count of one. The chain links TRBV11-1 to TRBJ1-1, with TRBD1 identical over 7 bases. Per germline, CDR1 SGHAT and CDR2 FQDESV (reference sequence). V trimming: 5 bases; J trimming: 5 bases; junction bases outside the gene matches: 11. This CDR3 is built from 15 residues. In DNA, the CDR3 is TGTGCCAGCAGCCCACCCGACAGGGTTAAAACTGAAGCTTTCTTT. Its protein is CASSPPDRVKTEAFF.

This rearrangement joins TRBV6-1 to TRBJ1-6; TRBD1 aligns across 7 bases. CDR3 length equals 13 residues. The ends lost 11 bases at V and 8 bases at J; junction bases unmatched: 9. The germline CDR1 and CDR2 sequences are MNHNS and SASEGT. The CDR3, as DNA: TGTGCCGGACAGGCCACCCTGTATTCACCCCTCCACTTT. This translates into CAGQATLYSPLHF.

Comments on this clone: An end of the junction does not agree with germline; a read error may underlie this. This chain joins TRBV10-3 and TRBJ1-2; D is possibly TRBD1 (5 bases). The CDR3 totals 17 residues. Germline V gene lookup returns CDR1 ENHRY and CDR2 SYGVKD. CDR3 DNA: TGTGCCATCAGTGAGTCCTTCCCCAGGGTGGAGGGCTATGGCTGCACCTTC. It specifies CAISESFPRVEGYGCTF.